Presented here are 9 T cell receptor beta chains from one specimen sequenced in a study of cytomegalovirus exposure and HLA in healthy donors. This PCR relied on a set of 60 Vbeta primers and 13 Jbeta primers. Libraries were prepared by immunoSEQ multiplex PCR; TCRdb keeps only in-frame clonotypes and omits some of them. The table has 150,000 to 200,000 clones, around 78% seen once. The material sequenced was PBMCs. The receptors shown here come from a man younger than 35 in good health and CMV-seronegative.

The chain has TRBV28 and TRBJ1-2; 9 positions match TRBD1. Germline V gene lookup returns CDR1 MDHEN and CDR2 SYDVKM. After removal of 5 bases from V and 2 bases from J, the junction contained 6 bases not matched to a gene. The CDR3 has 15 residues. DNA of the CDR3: TGTGCCAGCAGTCCTGGGGACAGGGAAAACTATGGCTACACCTTC. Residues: CASSPGDRENYGYTF.

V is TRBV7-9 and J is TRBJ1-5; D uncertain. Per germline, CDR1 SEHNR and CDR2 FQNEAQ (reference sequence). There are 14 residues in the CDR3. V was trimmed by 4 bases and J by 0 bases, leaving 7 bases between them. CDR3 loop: CASSSDISNQPQHF. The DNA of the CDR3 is TGTGCCAGCAGCTCCGACATTAGCAATCAGCCCCAGCATTTT. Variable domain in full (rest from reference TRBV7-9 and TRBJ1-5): DTGVSQNPRHKITKRGQNVTFRCDPISEHNRLYWYRQTLGQGPEFLTYFQNEAQLEKSRLLSDRFSAERPKGSFSTLEIQRTEQGDSAMYLCASSSDISNQPQHFGDGTRLSIL.

CDR3 in amino acids: CASSMRTSGRVAEQFF. The CDR3 DNA reads as TGTGCCAGTAGTATGCGGACTAGCGGGAGGGTAGCTGAGCAGTTCTTC. V is TRBV19 and J is TRBJ2-1; 15 bases match TRBD2. Trimming took 3 bases from V and 9 from J; bases not matched to a gene: 6. CDR1 is LNHDA, CDR2 SQIVND, per germline (reference sequence). This CDR3 has 16 residues.

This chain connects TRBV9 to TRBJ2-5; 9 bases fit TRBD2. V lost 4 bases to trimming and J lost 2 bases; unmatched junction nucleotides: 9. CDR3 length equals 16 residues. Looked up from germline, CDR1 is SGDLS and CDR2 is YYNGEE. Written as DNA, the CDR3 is TGTGCCAGCAGCACCGAGGGGCTAGCGGGGCAAGAGACCCAGTACTTC. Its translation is CASSTEGLAGQETQYF.

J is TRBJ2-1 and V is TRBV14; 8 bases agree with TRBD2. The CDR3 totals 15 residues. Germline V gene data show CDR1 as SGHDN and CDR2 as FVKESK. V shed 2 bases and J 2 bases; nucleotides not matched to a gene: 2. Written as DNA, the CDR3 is TGTGCCAGCAGCCAAAAAGCGGGAGCCTACAATGAGCAGTTCTTC. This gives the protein CASSQKAGAYNEQFF.

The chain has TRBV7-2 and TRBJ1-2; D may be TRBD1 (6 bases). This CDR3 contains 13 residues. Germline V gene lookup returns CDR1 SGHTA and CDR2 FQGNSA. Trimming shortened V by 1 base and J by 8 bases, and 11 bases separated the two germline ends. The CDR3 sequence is CASSLGGRRGYTF. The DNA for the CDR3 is TGTGCCAGCAGCTTAGGGGGGCGCAGGGGCTACACCTTC.

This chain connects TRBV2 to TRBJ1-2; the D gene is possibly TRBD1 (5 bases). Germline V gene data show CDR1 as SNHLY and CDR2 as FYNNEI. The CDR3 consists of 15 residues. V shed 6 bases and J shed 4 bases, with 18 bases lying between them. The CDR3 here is CASRPKGSFLYGYTF. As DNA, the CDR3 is TGTGCCAGCAGACCCAAGGGGTCCTTTCTCTATGGCTACACCTTC.

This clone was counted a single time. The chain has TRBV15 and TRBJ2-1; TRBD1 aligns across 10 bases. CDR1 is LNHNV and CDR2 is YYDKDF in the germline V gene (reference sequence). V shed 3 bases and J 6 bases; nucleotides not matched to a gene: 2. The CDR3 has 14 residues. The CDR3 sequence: CATSRDRGINEQFF. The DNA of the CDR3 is TGTGCCACCAGCAGGGACAGGGGGATCAATGAGCAGTTCTTC.

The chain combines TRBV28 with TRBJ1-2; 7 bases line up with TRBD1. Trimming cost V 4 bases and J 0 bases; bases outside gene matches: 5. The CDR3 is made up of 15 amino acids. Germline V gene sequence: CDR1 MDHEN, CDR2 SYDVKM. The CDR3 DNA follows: TGTGCCAGCAGTTGGGACAGCCCAACTAACTATGGCTACACCTTC. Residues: CASSWDSPTNYGYTF.